The 31 T cell receptor beta chains listed next were all sequenced from one sample in a study of blood T cell repertoires in COVID-19. TCRdb's copy holds only in-frame clones and misses some; the assay was immunoSEQ multiplex PCR. The data contain 250,000 to 300,000 clones, approximately 89% of them seen just once; the ten biggest clones take up more than 1.5%. Sequenced input: PBMCs or T cells enriched from blood (not recorded which). Receptors were obtained from a woman in her sixties or seventies who had recovered from COVID-19.

The chain has TRBV12-3 or TRBV12-4 and TRBJ2-7, with D unresolved. Between the trimmed V and J ends, which lost 5 bases and 2 bases, there was a span of 4 bases. This CDR3 region has 11 residues. The CDR3 DNA is TGTGCCAGCAGTCGGGCCTACGAGCAGTACTTC. It is translated as CASSRAYEQYF.

The CDR3 DNA reads as TGTGCCAGTAGTATTCGTCGACAGGACAGAGCTTTCTTT. Its translation is CASSIRRQDRAFF. The chain links TRBV19 to TRBJ1-1, with a tentative D call TRBD1 (6 bases). The germline V gene has CDR1 LNHDA and CDR2 SQIVND (reference sequence). The germline V and J ends were trimmed by 3 bases and 10 bases, with 15 bases remaining between them. This CDR3 region has 13 residues. The full variable domain, its missing parts supplied by reference TRBV19 and TRBJ1-1, is DGGITQSPKYLFRKEGQNVTLSCEQNLNHDAMYWYRQDPGQGLRLIYYSQIVNDFQKGDIAEGYSVSREKKESFPLTVTSAQKNPTAFYLCASSIRRQDRAFFGQGTRLTVV.

The chain is built from TRBV5-1 and TRBJ2-1; TRBD2 matches 11 bases. The V gene's germline CDR1 is SGHRS and CDR2 YFSETQ. With V trimmed by 6 bases and J by 5 bases, 7 bases remained unmatched. The CDR3 has 15 residues. The CDR3 protein is CASILGLAGNNEQFF. CDR3 in DNA: TGCGCCAGCATCTTAGGACTAGCGGGCAACAATGAGCAGTTCTTC.

The chain's CDR3 is CASSLLVESFF. The CDR3, as DNA: TGTGCCAGCAGCTTACTAGTAGAGTCGTTCTTC. The genes are TRBV2 and TRBJ2-1, with a tentative D call TRBD2 (5 bases). The CDR3 is made up of 11 amino acids. CDR1 is SNHLY and CDR2 is FYNNEI in the germline V gene. The V gene lost 6 bases and the J gene lost 15 bases, with 15 bases spanning the gap.

This chain links TRBV7-3 with TRBJ2-1; 10 positions agree with TRBD2. Germline CDR1 is SGHTA and CDR2 is FQGTGA. The ends lost 5 bases at V and 10 bases at J; junction bases unmatched: 11. There are 15 residues in the CDR3. The CDR3 DNA reads TGTGCCAGCAGCCTGGGGAGCGGGAGGGCCATCGAGCAGTTCTTC. Protein product: CASSLGSGRAIEQFF.

The V gene is TRBV30, the J gene TRBJ1-4, with D tentatively TRBD1 (6 bases). CDR3 length: 14 residues. Trimming removed 5 bases from V and 8 bases from J, with 18 bases in between. The germline V gene encodes CDR1 GTSNPN and CDR2 SVGIG (reference sequence). Here the CDR3 reads CAWASPGVKEKLFF. The CDR3 DNA is TGTGCCTGGGCATCCCCAGGGGTTAAGGAAAAACTGTTTTTT.

V usage is TRBV18 and J usage is TRBJ1-1; D gene uncertain. The germline V gene encodes CDR1 KGHSH and CDR2 LQKENI. This CDR3 comprises 13 residues. V lost 6 bases to trimming and J lost 5 bases, with 13 bases between them. CDR3 region: CASSLSPVTEAFF. Written as DNA, the CDR3 is TGTGCCAGCTCCCTAAGTCCCGTAACTGAAGCTTTCTTT.

The V and J genes are TRBV3-1 (or the pseudogene TRBV3-2) and TRBJ1-5, with D possibly being TRBD1 (6 bases). CDR1 is LGHDT and CDR2 is YNNKEL in the germline V gene (reference sequence). V dropped 4 bases and J dropped 2 bases, with 9 bases sitting between them. The CDR3 spans 14 residues. CDR3 sequence (DNA): TGTGCCAGCAGCCCCAGACAGGGCAATCAGCCCCAGCATTTT. This sequence encodes CASSPRQGNQPQHF.

Regarding this clone: Relative to the germline gene, one junction end is altered; a read error may explain this. The V call is TRBV2, the J call TRBJ2-5; 9 nucleotides line up with TRBD1. CDR1 is SNHLY and CDR2 is FYNNEI in the germline V gene. The CDR3 consists of 14 residues. The chain's CDR3 is CASGDRGVEETQYF. The DNA for the CDR3 is TGTGCCAGCGGTGACAGGGGGGTGGAAGAGACCCAGTACTTC.

The gene calls are TRBV6-5 and TRBJ1-1; no reliable D call. The CDR3 totals 13 residues. Germline loops: CDR1 MNHEY, CDR2 SVGAGI. Trimming took off 6 bases at V and 10 bases at J, with 18 bases between the two ends. The CDR3: CASSKNGVGAAFF. The CDR3, as DNA: TGTGCCAGCAGCAAAAACGGGGTCGGCGCAGCTTTCTTT.

This clone turned up a few times. V is TRBV10-2 and J is TRBJ2-2; weak D call: TRBD1 (5 bases). The length of the CDR3 is 13 residues. Trimming left V 6 bases short and J 7 bases short, with 12 bases between. Per germline, CDR1 WSHSY and CDR2 SAAADI. CDR3 region: CASSEQGIGELFF. The CDR3 coding sequence is TGCGCCAGCAGCGAGCAGGGCATCGGGGAGCTGTTTTTT.

J is TRBJ2-1 and V is TRBV5-1, with TRBD1 matching 10 bases. Germline V gene data show CDR1 as SGHRS and CDR2 as YFSETQ. The CDR3 sequence is 15 residues long. Losses at the gene ends were 0 bases for V and 4 bases for J; bases not matched to a gene: 1. CDR3 bases: TGCGCCAGCAGCTTGGGACAGGGGGCTTACAATGAGCAGTTCTTC. Translated: CASSLGQGAYNEQFF.

V is TRBV11-3 and J is TRBJ2-3; maybe TRBD2 (5 bases). The CDR3 has 14 residues. The V gene's germline CDR1 is SGHNT and CDR2 YENEEA. Trimming shortened V by 0 bases and J by 3 bases, and 7 bases separated the two germline ends. The CDR3 coding sequence is TGTGCCAGCAGCTTAGACGGGAATACAGATACGCAGTATTTT. This encodes CASSLDGNTDTQYF.

The chain is built from TRBV28 and TRBJ2-1, with 10 bases aligning to TRBD1. J was trimmed by 4 bases and V by 6 bases; bases with no gene match: 6. This CDR3 is built from 15 residues. Germline CDR1 and CDR2: MDHEN and SYDVKM. The CDR3 DNA follows: TGTGCCAGCAGAACCGGGACAGGGGTGTACAATGAGCAGTTCTTC. As protein: CASRTGTGVYNEQFF.

The V call is TRBV28, the J call TRBJ2-2; 8 nucleotides align to TRBD2. With V trimmed by 4 bases and J by 4 bases, 11 bases remained unmatched. There are 17 residues in the CDR3. In germline, CDR1 is MDHEN, CDR2 SYDVKM. The CDR3 coding sequence is TGTGCCAGCAGTTACCCCTCTAGCGGGCTAACCACCGGGGAGCTGTTTTTT. Protein product: CASSYPSSGLTTGELFF.

The V call is TRBV7-8, the J call TRBJ1-5; possibly TRBD1 for D (5 bases). Trimming took off 2 bases at V and 7 bases at J, with 9 bases between the two ends. This CDR3 region has 13 residues. Germline V gene data show CDR1 as SGHVS and CDR2 as FQNEAQ. This CDR3 reads CASSLTGGQPQHF. Here the CDR3 DNA reads TGTGCCAGCAGCTTAACCGGGGGGCAGCCCCAGCATTTT.

V gene TRBV5-4 combines with J gene TRBJ2-2, with 7 bases lining up with TRBD2. V shed 4 bases and J 1 base; nucleotides not matched to a gene: 10. CDR3 length: 17 residues. CDR1 is SGHNT, CDR2 YYREEE, per germline (reference sequence). This CDR3 is CASSPRRGRLNTGELFF. Here the CDR3 DNA reads TGTGCCAGCAGCCCCAGGCGGGGGAGGCTGAACACCGGGGAGCTGTTTTTT.

The chain combines TRBV5-1 with TRBJ1-5; 7 bases fit TRBD1. CDR1 is SGHRS and CDR2 is YFSETQ in the germline V gene. After removal of 2 bases from V and 7 bases from J, the junction contained 9 bases not matched to a gene. The CDR3 extends over 15 amino acids. CDR3 amino acids: CASSFTGVAGQPQHF. As DNA, the CDR3 is TGCGCCAGCAGCTTCACAGGGGTCGCGGGCCAGCCCCAGCATTTT.

This clone was observed many times. The chain has TRBV27 and TRBJ2-7; possibly TRBD2 for D (5 bases). This CDR3 has 14 residues. V was trimmed by 3 bases and J by 2 bases, leaving 11 bases between them. Germline V lookup: CDR1 MNHEY, CDR2 SMNVEV (reference sequence). The CDR3 nucleotides are TGTGCCAGCAGTTTTGCTAGCCAGACCTACGAGCAGTACTTC. It codes for CASSFASQTYEQYF.

The chain joins TRBV7-3 to TRBJ1-1, with 7 bases fitting TRBD1. Looked up from germline, CDR1 is SGHTA and CDR2 is FQGTGA. This CDR3 spans 14 amino acids. V lost 4 bases and J lost 4; bases outside the gene matches: 6. CDR3 protein: CASSSTTGFTEAFF. For the CDR3, the DNA is TGTGCCAGCAGCTCCACGACAGGGTTCACTGAAGCTTTCTTT.

The chain joins TRBV6-5 to TRBJ1-6; 10 bases map to TRBD1. The CDR3 contains 16 residues. V gave up 4 bases and J gave up 7 bases; unmatched junction bases: 7. CDR1 MNHEY and CDR2 SVGAGI come from the germline V gene. In DNA, the CDR3 is TGTGCCAGCAGTTCCCGGGACAGGGGTCCCAATTCACCCCTCCACTTT. Encoded protein: CASSSRDRGPNSPLHF.

V usage is TRBV5-1 and J usage is TRBJ1-3; D is undetermined. The V end lost 5 bases, the J end lost 0 bases, and 9 bases lay between the germline ends. CDR1 SGHRS and CDR2 YFSETQ come from the germline V gene. CDR3 length: 14 amino acids. DNA for the CDR3: TGCGCCAGCAGGGACTCAGTCTCTGGAAACACCATATATTTT. Translating it yields CASRDSVSGNTIYF.

The chain uses TRBV30 and TRBJ1-6, with D possibly TRBD1 on 5 matching bases. CDR1 GTSNPN and CDR2 SVGIG come from the germline V gene (reference sequence). Trimming left V 0 bases short and J 6 bases short, with 9 bases between. The CDR3 is made up of 14 amino acids. CDR3 protein: CAWSVWGGNSPLHF. The CDR3 nucleotides are TGTGCCTGGAGTGTATGGGGGGGTAATTCACCCCTCCACTTT.

This chain connects TRBV5-4 to TRBJ1-5; tentatively, D is TRBD1 (6 bases). Germline CDR1 reads SGHNT; CDR2 reads YYREEE (reference sequence). V was shortened by 3 bases and J by 4 bases, with 17 bases between the two germline ends. The CDR3 runs to 16 residues. The CDR3 nucleotides are TGTGCCAGCAGCTCCCATCCAGGGGACGGGAATCAGCCCCAGCATTTT. The encoded protein is CASSSHPGDGNQPQHF.

Only one count was recorded for this clone. The chain is built from TRBV5-1 and TRBJ2-5, with 9 bases matching TRBD2. The CDR3 covers 15 residues. The trim removed 0 bases at V and 5 bases at J, leaving 5 bases unmatched. Germline values: CDR1 SGHRS, CDR2 YFSETQ. CDR3 loop: CASSLVASGAETQYF. The CDR3 coding sequence is TGCGCCAGCAGCTTGGTGGCTAGCGGGGCGGAGACCCAGTACTTC.

This chain uses TRBV5-1 with TRBJ1-4, with no clear D. This CDR3 has 13 amino acids. V was clipped by 5 bases and J by 4 bases, with 9 bases between them. Germline values: CDR1 SGHRS, CDR2 YFSETQ. CDR3 in amino acids: CASRRDGNEKLFF. CDR3 coding DNA: TGCGCCAGCAGACGGGATGGTAATGAAAAACTGTTTTTT.

The rearrangement uses TRBV11-2 and TRBJ2-1; D might be TRBD1 (5 bases). The length of the CDR3 is 15 residues. Trimming shortened V by 5 bases and J by 3 bases, and 14 bases separated the two germline ends. The germline V gene encodes CDR1 SGHAT and CDR2 FQNNGV. The CDR3: CASSPGYSLYNEQFF. DNA for the CDR3: TGTGCCAGCAGCCCAGGGTACTCCCTCTACAATGAGCAGTTCTTC.

The gene calls are TRBV7-8 and TRBJ2-7; 7 bases fit TRBD1. The CDR3 runs to 14 residues. In germline, CDR1 is SGHVS, CDR2 FQNEAQ. With V trimmed by 5 bases and J by 1 base, 5 bases remained unmatched. CDR3 amino acids: CASSRRDRSYEQYF. Here the CDR3 DNA reads TGTGCCAGCAGCCGAAGGGACAGATCCTACGAGCAGTACTTC.

The CDR3 reads CAISEARGGRWNEQFF. The CDR3 coding sequence is TGTGCCATCAGCGAAGCCCGGGGGGGCCGATGGAATGAGCAGTTCTTC. The chain couples TRBV10-3 to TRBJ2-1; TRBD2 aligns across 8 bases. CDR1 ENHRY and CDR2 SYGVKD come from the germline V gene. V shed 6 bases and J 7 bases; nucleotides not matched to a gene: 14. This CDR3 contains 16 residues.

The chain uses TRBV19 and TRBJ1-5; D gene ambiguous. The V gene's germline CDR1 is LNHDA and CDR2 SQIVND (reference sequence). The V end was cut by 0 bases, the J end by 4 bases, with 7 bases between. The CDR3 totals 14 residues. DNA of the CDR3: TGTGCCAGTAGTATAGAGGGGAGAAATCAGCCCCAGCATTTT. This gives the protein CASSIEGRNQPQHF.

The chain uses TRBV2 and TRBJ2-5; D ambiguous. CDR1 and CDR2 from the germline V gene are SNHLY and FYNNEI. CDR3 size: 13 residues. V was pared by 7 bases and J by 3 bases, with 12 bases between. As DNA, the CDR3 is TGTGCCAGCACCCAGACTTACGAAGAGACCCAGTACTTC. Translating gives CASTQTYEETQYF.